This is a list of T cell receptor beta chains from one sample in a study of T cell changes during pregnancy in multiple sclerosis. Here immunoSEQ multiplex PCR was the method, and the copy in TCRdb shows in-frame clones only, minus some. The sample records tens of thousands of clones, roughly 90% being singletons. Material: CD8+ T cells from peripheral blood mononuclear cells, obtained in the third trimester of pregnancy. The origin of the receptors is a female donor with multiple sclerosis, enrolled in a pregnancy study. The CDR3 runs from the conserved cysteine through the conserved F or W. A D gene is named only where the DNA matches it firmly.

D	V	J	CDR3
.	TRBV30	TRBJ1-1	CAWRTTLNTEAFF
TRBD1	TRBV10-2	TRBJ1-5	CASSISTGGSQPQHF
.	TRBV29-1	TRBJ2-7	CSVEWEGTPYEQYF
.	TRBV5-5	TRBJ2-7	CASSLSRGTYEQYF
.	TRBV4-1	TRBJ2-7	CASSQGASATYEQYF
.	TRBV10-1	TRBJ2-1	CASSSSVVQFF
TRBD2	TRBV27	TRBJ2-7	CASSSPGGVYEQYF
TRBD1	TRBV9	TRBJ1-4	CASSVQGAEGEKLFF
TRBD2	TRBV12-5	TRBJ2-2	CASLGSGRWPAGELFF
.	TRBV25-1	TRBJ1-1	CASRDRNTEAFF
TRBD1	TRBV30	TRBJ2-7	CAWSAGTVPYEQYF
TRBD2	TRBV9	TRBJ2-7	CASSFGTSGGYEQYF
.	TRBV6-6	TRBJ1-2	CASSYSRTGNNGYTF
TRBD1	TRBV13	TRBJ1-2	CASSPRTGKEAGYTF
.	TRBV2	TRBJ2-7	CASSEAPLVVGMGGGYEQYF
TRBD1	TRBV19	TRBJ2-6	CASSKPGQSSGANVLTF
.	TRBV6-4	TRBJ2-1	CASSVSAYNEQFF
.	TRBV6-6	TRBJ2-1	CASSWETSNEQFF
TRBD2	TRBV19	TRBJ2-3	CASSHGTSGRYTQYF
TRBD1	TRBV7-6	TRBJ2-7	CASSPNSGTGYSYEQYF
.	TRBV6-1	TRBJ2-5	CASSEGALRGETQYF
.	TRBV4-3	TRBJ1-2	CASSQDPGWEGVNYGYTF
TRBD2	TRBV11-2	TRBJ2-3	CASSFGAGGLGDTQYF
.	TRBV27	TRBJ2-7	CASSPGHLYEQYF
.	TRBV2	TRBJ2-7	CASSDTYEQYF
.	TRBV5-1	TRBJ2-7	CASRWYGTNLYEQYF
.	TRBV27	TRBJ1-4	CASSLWATNEKLFF
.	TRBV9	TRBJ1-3	CASSVAFGNTIYF
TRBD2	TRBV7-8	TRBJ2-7	CASSLAGTSGKDEQYF
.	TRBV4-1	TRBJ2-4	CASIGENIQYF
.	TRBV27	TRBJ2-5	CASRRDNQETQYF
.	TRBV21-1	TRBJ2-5	CASLRDSYQETQYF
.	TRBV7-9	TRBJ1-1	CASSDPWATEAFF
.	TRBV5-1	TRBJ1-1	CASSSPLGSNTEAFF
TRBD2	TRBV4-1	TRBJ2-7	CASSQERLAGDLSYEQYF
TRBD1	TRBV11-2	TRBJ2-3	CASSTDRGRDTQYF
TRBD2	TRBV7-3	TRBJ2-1	CASSAGLAGTSGEQFF
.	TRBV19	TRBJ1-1	CASSLRQGSTEAFF
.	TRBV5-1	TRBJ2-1	CASSFGGGAEQFF